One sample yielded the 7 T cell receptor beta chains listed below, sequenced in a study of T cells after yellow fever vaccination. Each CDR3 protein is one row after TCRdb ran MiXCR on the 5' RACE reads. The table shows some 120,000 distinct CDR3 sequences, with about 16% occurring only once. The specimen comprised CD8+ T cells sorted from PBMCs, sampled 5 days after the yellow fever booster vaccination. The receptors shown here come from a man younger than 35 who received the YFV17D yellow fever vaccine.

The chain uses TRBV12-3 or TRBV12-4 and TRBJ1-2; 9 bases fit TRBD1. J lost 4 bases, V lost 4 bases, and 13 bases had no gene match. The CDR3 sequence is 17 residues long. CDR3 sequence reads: CASSWGTGSDSVYGYTF. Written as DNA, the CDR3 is TGTGCCAGCAGTTGGGGGACAGGGTCGGATTCTGTCTATGGCTACACCTTC.

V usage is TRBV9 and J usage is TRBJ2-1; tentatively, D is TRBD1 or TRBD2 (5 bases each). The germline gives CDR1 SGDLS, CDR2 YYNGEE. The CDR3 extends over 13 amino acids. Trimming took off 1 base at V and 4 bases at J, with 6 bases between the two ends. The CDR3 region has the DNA TGTGCCAGCAGCGTATGGGGGTACAATGAGCAGTTCTTC. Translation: CASSVWGYNEQFF.

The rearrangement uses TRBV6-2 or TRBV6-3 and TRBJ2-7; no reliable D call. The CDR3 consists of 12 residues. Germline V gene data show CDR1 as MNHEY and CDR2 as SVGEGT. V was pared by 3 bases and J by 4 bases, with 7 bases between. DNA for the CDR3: TGTGCCAGCAGTTATATCGGTTACGAGCAGTACTTC. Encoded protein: CASSYIGYEQYF.

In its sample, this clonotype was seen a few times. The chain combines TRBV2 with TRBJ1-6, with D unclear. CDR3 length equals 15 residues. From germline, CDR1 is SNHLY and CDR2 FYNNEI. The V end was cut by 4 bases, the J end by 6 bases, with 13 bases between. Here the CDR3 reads CASSGPLESNSPLHF. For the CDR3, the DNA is TGTGCCAGCAGTGGGCCCTTAGAAAGTAATTCACCCCTCCACTTT. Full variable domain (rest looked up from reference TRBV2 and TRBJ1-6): EPEVTQTPSHQVTQMGQEVILRCVPISNHLYFYWYRQILGQKVEFLVSFYNNEISEKSEIFDDQFSVERPDGSNFTLKIRSTKLEDSAMYFCASSGPLESNSPLHFGNGTRLTVT.

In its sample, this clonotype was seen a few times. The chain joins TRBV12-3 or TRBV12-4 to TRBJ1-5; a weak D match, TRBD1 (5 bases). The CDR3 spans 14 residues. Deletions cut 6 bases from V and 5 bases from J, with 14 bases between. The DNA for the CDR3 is TGTGCCAGCAGCTCCGACAGTCCGCATCAGCCCCAGCATTTT. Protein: CASSSDSPHQPQHF.

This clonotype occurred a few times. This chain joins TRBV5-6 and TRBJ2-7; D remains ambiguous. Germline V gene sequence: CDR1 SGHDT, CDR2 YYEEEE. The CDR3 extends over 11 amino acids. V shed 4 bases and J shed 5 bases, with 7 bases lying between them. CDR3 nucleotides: TGTGCCAGCAGCATAAGTAACGAGCAGTACTTC. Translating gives CASSISNEQYF.

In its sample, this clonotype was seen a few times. CDR3 nucleotides: TGTGCCAACTCAAGGAACACTGAAGCTTTCTTT. Residues: CANSRNTEAFF. The chain employs TRBV19 and TRBJ1-1; D gene uncertain. The V end lost 10 bases, the J end lost 1 base, and 7 bases lay between the germline ends. CDR1 and CDR2 from the germline V gene are LNHDA and SQIVND (reference sequence). CDR3 length: 11 amino acids.